These T cell receptor beta chains were read from a single sample in a study of regulatory T cells in long-lasting Graves disease. TCRdb independently ran MiXCR on the multiplex PCR reads; one entry per CDR3 protein. The sample holds some 370,000 distinct CDR3 sequences; about 20% are singletons and the top ten take less than 25%. The sequenced sample was peripheral blood mononuclear cells (PBMCs), obtained when the disease was refractory, from a patient treated with antithyroid drugs. The source of these receptors is a female donor with Graves disease. The CDR3 runs from the conserved cysteine through the conserved F or W. D genes are given only for firm matches. Clone size is stated in some rows and not others, as once, few, many or a class when expanded.

cdr3_aa: CASSLAGTGTKLFF; cdr3_nt: TGTGCCAGCAGCTTAGCCGGGACAGGGACCAAACTGTTTTTT; v_call: TRBV7-9; d_call: TRBD1; clone_size: -; j_call: TRBJ1-4; cdr3_length: 14
cdr3_aa: CAINPTGTVDTQYF; cdr3_nt: TGTGCCATCAACCCTACAGGAACCGTGGATACGCAGTATTTT; v_call: TRBV10-3; d_call: -; clone_size: -; j_call: TRBJ2-3; cdr3_length: 14
cdr3_aa: CASTNGVTEAFF; cdr3_nt: TGTGCCAGTACCAACGGGGTCACTGAAGCTTTCTTT; v_call: TRBV19; d_call: -; clone_size: few; j_call: TRBJ1-1; cdr3_length: 12
cdr3_aa: CSAIGLSSYEQYF; cdr3_nt: TGCAGTGCCATCGGACTGAGCTCCTACGAGCAGTACTTC; v_call: TRBV20-1; d_call: -; clone_size: -; j_call: TRBJ2-7; cdr3_length: 13
cdr3_aa: CATCTGTGFNTDTQYF; cdr3_nt: TGTGCCACCTGCACCGGGACAGGGTTTAACACAGATACGCAGTATTTT; v_call: TRBV15; d_call: TRBD1; clone_size: few; j_call: TRBJ2-3; cdr3_length: 16
cdr3_aa: CASSLPSGEAFF; cdr3_nt: TGTGCCAGCAGTTTGCCGTCAGGTGAAGCTTTCTTT; v_call: TRBV28; d_call: -; clone_size: -; j_call: TRBJ1-1; cdr3_length: 12
cdr3_aa: CASGLAPGGETQYF; cdr3_nt: TGTGCTAGTGGTTTGGCTCCCGGGGGAGAGACCCAGTACTTC; v_call: TRBV12-5; d_call: -; clone_size: many; j_call: TRBJ2-5; cdr3_length: 14
cdr3_aa: CASSGDGNTEAFF; cdr3_nt: TGTGCCAGCAGCGGGGACGGGAACACTGAAGCTTTCTTT; v_call: TRBV12-3/TRBV12-4; d_call: -; clone_size: many; j_call: TRBJ1-1; cdr3_length: 13
cdr3_aa: CASSLGQKVSPLHF; cdr3_nt: TGTGCCAGCAGCTTAGGTCAAAAGGTTTCACCCCTCCACTTT; v_call: TRBV7-9; d_call: -; clone_size: few; j_call: TRBJ1-6; cdr3_length: 14
cdr3_aa: CSARTASGSYEQYF; cdr3_nt: TGCAGTGCTAGAACGGCTAGCGGGAGTTACGAGCAGTACTTC; v_call: TRBV20-1; d_call: TRBD2; clone_size: -; j_call: TRBJ2-7; cdr3_length: 14
cdr3_aa: CASSLDHWQANEQFF; cdr3_nt: TGCGCCAGCAGCTTGGATCATTGGCAGGCCAATGAGCAGTTCTTC; v_call: TRBV5-1; d_call: -; clone_size: -; j_call: TRBJ2-1; cdr3_length: 15
cdr3_aa: CATGYNTGELFF; cdr3_nt: TGTGCCACAGGGTATAACACCGGGGAGCTGTTTTTT; v_call: TRBV12-3/TRBV12-4; d_call: -; clone_size: few; j_call: TRBJ2-2; cdr3_length: 12
cdr3_aa: CSALVGSGQPQHF; cdr3_nt: TGCAGCGCTTTGGTGGGTTCAGGGCAGCCCCAGCATTTT; v_call: TRBV29-1; d_call: -; clone_size: -; j_call: TRBJ1-5; cdr3_length: 13
cdr3_aa: CASSPPRQGYHYEQYF; cdr3_nt: TGTGCCAGCAGTCCCCCCCGACAGGGCTATCACTACGAGCAGTACTTC; v_call: TRBV28; d_call: TRBD1; clone_size: few; j_call: TRBJ2-7; cdr3_length: 16
cdr3_aa: CASSLETSRQYF; cdr3_nt: TGTGCCAGCAGCTTGGAGACATCGCGGCAGTACTTC; v_call: TRBV5-5; d_call: -; clone_size: few; j_call: TRBJ2-7; cdr3_length: 12
cdr3_aa: CASSPTGPSGEQYF; cdr3_nt: TGTGCCAGCAGTCCTACCGGGCCCTCCGGCGAGCAGTACTTC; v_call: TRBV27; d_call: -; clone_size: few; j_call: TRBJ2-7; cdr3_length: 14
cdr3_aa: CSARRDSQYNSPLHF; cdr3_nt: TGCAGTGCTAGACGGGACAGTCAATATAATTCACCCCTCCACTTT; v_call: TRBV20-1; d_call: TRBD1; clone_size: few; j_call: TRBJ1-6; cdr3_length: 15
cdr3_aa: CASSYGGGNQPQHF; cdr3_nt: TGTGCCAGCAGTTACGGGGGGGGCAATCAGCCCCAGCATTTT; v_call: TRBV6-2/TRBV6-3; d_call: -; clone_size: many; j_call: TRBJ1-5; cdr3_length: 14
cdr3_aa: CASSQELAGVQETQYF; cdr3_nt: TGTGCCAGCAGCCAAGAACTAGCGGGAGTCCAAGAGACCCAGTACTTC; v_call: TRBV7-2; d_call: TRBD2; clone_size: many; j_call: TRBJ2-5; cdr3_length: 16
cdr3_aa: CASSRDRNLGNQPQHF; cdr3_nt: TGTGCCAGCAGCCGGGACAGGAACTTAGGAAATCAGCCCCAGCATTTT; v_call: TRBV2; d_call: TRBD1; clone_size: many; j_call: TRBJ1-5; cdr3_length: 16
cdr3_aa: CASSLDRQGSSPLHF; cdr3_nt: TGTGCCAGCAGCTTAGATAGGCAGGGGAGTTCACCCCTCCACTTT; v_call: TRBV7-9; d_call: -; clone_size: -; j_call: TRBJ1-6; cdr3_length: 15
cdr3_aa: CASSQEGGTQETQYF; cdr3_nt: TGCGCCAGCAGCCAAGAGGGGGGCACCCAAGAGACCCAGTACTTC; v_call: TRBV4-1; d_call: -; clone_size: -; j_call: TRBJ2-5; cdr3_length: 15
cdr3_aa: CASLGHGGSTEAFF; cdr3_nt: TGCGCCAGCCTTGGGCACGGGGGTTCAACTGAAGCTTTCTTT; v_call: TRBV10-2; d_call: -; clone_size: few; j_call: TRBJ1-1; cdr3_length: 14
cdr3_aa: CSVETSGRPQETQYF; cdr3_nt: TGCAGCGTTGAAACTAGCGGGAGGCCTCAAGAGACCCAGTACTTC; v_call: TRBV29-1; d_call: TRBD2; clone_size: many; j_call: TRBJ2-5; cdr3_length: 15
cdr3_aa: CASTQTAVGETQYF; cdr3_nt: TGTGCCAGCACACAGACGGCCGTGGGGGAGACCCAGTACTTC; v_call: TRBV11-2; d_call: -; clone_size: many; j_call: TRBJ2-5; cdr3_length: 14
cdr3_aa: CSVRGTSGMEFF; cdr3_nt: TGCAGCGTCAGAGGGACTAGCGGGATGGAGTTCTTC; v_call: TRBV29-1; d_call: TRBD2; clone_size: -; j_call: TRBJ2-1; cdr3_length: 12
cdr3_aa: CASSLYAGVTNTGELFF; cdr3_nt: TGTGCCAGCAGTTTATATGCGGGAGTGACAAACACCGGGGAGCTGTTTTTT; v_call: TRBV27; d_call: TRBD2; clone_size: many; j_call: TRBJ2-2; cdr3_length: 17
cdr3_aa: CATRAAPDSSGNTIYF; cdr3_nt: TGTGCCACCCGCGCGGCCCCCGATTCGTCTGGAAACACCATATATTTT; v_call: TRBV24-1; d_call: -; clone_size: few; j_call: TRBJ1-3; cdr3_length: 16
cdr3_aa: CASSSLAGEAYEQYF; cdr3_nt: TGTGCCAGCAGTTCACTAGCGGGAGAGGCATACGAGCAGTACTTC; v_call: TRBV28; d_call: TRBD2; clone_size: few; j_call: TRBJ2-7; cdr3_length: 15
cdr3_aa: CASSFFSGQETQYF; cdr3_nt: TGTGCCAGCAGCTTTTTTAGCGGGCAAGAGACCCAGTACTTC; v_call: TRBV5-5; d_call: TRBD2; clone_size: many; j_call: TRBJ2-5; cdr3_length: 14
cdr3_aa: CASSSSGPPYEQYF; cdr3_nt: TGTGCCAGCAGCTCTAGCGGCCCCCCCTACGAGCAGTACTTC; v_call: TRBV7-9; d_call: TRBD2; clone_size: -; j_call: TRBJ2-7; cdr3_length: 14
cdr3_aa: CASSVVGTGGKAFF; cdr3_nt: TGTGCCAGCAGCGTAGTAGGGACAGGGGGAAAAGCTTTCTTT; v_call: TRBV9; d_call: TRBD1; clone_size: -; j_call: TRBJ1-1; cdr3_length: 14
cdr3_aa: CSVGGTDTYEQYF; cdr3_nt: TGCAGCGTTGGGGGAACGGATACCTACGAGCAGTACTTC; v_call: TRBV29-1; d_call: -; clone_size: few; j_call: TRBJ2-7; cdr3_length: 13
cdr3_aa: CASRPISSGVEAYNSPLHF; cdr3_nt: TGTGCCAGCCGCCCAATCTCTTCAGGGGTGGAGGCCTATAATTCACCCCTCCACTTT; v_call: TRBV6-1; d_call: -; clone_size: many; j_call: TRBJ1-6; cdr3_length: 19
cdr3_aa: CASSPKVDRGSQPQHF; cdr3_nt: TGTGCCAGCTCACCGAAAGTCGACAGGGGCTCTCAGCCCCAGCATTTT; v_call: TRBV18; d_call: TRBD1; clone_size: few; j_call: TRBJ1-5; cdr3_length: 16
cdr3_aa: CASSNSGNTEAFF; cdr3_nt: TGTGCCAGCAGCAACAGTGGGAACACTGAAGCTTTCTTT; v_call: TRBV12-3/TRBV12-4; d_call: -; clone_size: many; j_call: TRBJ1-1; cdr3_length: 13
cdr3_aa: CASSFYKRETQYF; cdr3_nt: TGTGCCAGCAGCTTTTACAAAAGGGAGACCCAGTACTTC; v_call: TRBV11-2; d_call: -; clone_size: many; j_call: TRBJ2-5; cdr3_length: 13
cdr3_aa: CASSKTRDNEQFF; cdr3_nt: TGTGCCAGCAGCAAAACCAGGGACAATGAGCAGTTCTTC; v_call: TRBV7-2; d_call: -; clone_size: once; j_call: TRBJ2-1; cdr3_length: 13
cdr3_aa: CASQGGVSGANVLTF; cdr3_nt: TGTGCCAGCCAGGGGGGGGTCTCTGGGGCCAACGTCCTGACTTTC; v_call: TRBV2; d_call: -; clone_size: -; j_call: TRBJ2-6; cdr3_length: 15
cdr3_aa: CATSRGDGAQETQYF; cdr3_nt: TGTGCCACCAGCAGAGGGGACGGAGCACAAGAGACCCAGTACTTC; v_call: TRBV15; d_call: -; clone_size: many; j_call: TRBJ2-5; cdr3_length: 15
cdr3_aa: CASIGVTEAFF; cdr3_nt: TGTGCCAGCATCGGTGTCACTGAAGCTTTCTTT; v_call: TRBV19; d_call: -; clone_size: many; j_call: TRBJ1-1; cdr3_length: 11
cdr3_aa: CASSLVGLGNQPQHF; cdr3_nt: TGTGCCAGCAGTTTAGTGGGGCTTGGCAATCAGCCCCAGCATTTT; v_call: TRBV28; d_call: -; clone_size: many; j_call: TRBJ1-5; cdr3_length: 15
cdr3_aa: CAIRDIVVPEAFF; cdr3_nt: TGTGCCATCAGGGATATCGTCGTCCCTGAAGCTTTCTTT; v_call: TRBV10-3; d_call: -; clone_size: few; j_call: TRBJ1-1; cdr3_length: 13
cdr3_aa: CASSLSGTTYEQYF; cdr3_nt: TGCGCCAGCAGCCTTAGCGGGACTACCTACGAGCAGTACTTC; v_call: TRBV4-3; d_call: TRBD2; clone_size: -; j_call: TRBJ2-7; cdr3_length: 14
cdr3_aa: CASSSLSVATYNEQFF; cdr3_nt: TGTGCCAGCAGTTCGTTGTCCGTAGCGACTTACAATGAGCAGTTCTTC; v_call: TRBV28; d_call: -; clone_size: many; j_call: TRBJ2-1; cdr3_length: 16
cdr3_aa: CASIRGKLFF; cdr3_nt: TGTGCCAGCATAAGGGGAAAACTGTTTTTT; v_call: TRBV9; d_call: -; clone_size: few; j_call: TRBJ1-4; cdr3_length: 10
cdr3_aa: CASSSERGGLGYTF; cdr3_nt: TGTGCCAGCAGTTCCGAACGGGGGGGACTCGGCTACACCTTC; v_call: TRBV27; d_call: -; clone_size: many; j_call: TRBJ1-2; cdr3_length: 14
cdr3_aa: CASRPVLARFSSSYEQYF; cdr3_nt: TGTGCCAGCAGACCAGTTCTAGCGAGATTTTCGAGCTCCTACGAGCAGTACTTC; v_call: TRBV6-1; d_call: -; clone_size: -; j_call: TRBJ2-7; cdr3_length: 18
cdr3_aa: CASREGIDETQYF; cdr3_nt: TGTGCCAGCAGGGAGGGTATTGATGAGACCCAGTACTTC; v_call: TRBV2; d_call: -; clone_size: -; j_call: TRBJ2-5; cdr3_length: 13
cdr3_aa: CASRILGTGKLGEQYF; cdr3_nt: TGTGCCAGCAGGATCCTAGGGACAGGGAAGTTGGGTGAGCAGTACTTC; v_call: TRBV11-2; d_call: TRBD1; clone_size: -; j_call: TRBJ2-4; cdr3_length: 16
cdr3_aa: CSVEDNGDEQYF; cdr3_nt: TGCAGCGTTGAAGATAACGGGGATGAGCAGTACTTC; v_call: TRBV29-1; d_call: -; clone_size: -; j_call: TRBJ2-7; cdr3_length: 12
cdr3_aa: CASCRGAGELFF; cdr3_nt: TGTGCCAGCTGCAGGGGTGCCGGGGAGCTGTTTTTT; v_call: TRBV11-2; d_call: -; clone_size: few; j_call: TRBJ2-2; cdr3_length: 12
cdr3_aa: CASSFGVGTGELFF; cdr3_nt: TGTGCCAGCAGTTTCGGCGTGGGCACCGGGGAGCTGTTTTTT; v_call: TRBV12-3/TRBV12-4; d_call: -; clone_size: few; j_call: TRBJ2-2; cdr3_length: 14
cdr3_aa: CASSDSGLIYEQYF; cdr3_nt: TGTGCCAGCAGTGATAGCGGGTTGATTTACGAGCAGTACTTC; v_call: TRBV25-1; d_call: TRBD2; clone_size: -; j_call: TRBJ2-7; cdr3_length: 14
cdr3_aa: CASSYVRVAGGTGELFF; cdr3_nt: TGTGCCAGCAGTTACGTTCGGGTAGCGGGAGGAACCGGGGAGCTGTTTTTT; v_call: TRBV6-2/TRBV6-3; d_call: TRBD2; clone_size: few; j_call: TRBJ2-2; cdr3_length: 17
cdr3_aa: CASSSQDPGVEPQHF; cdr3_nt: TGTGCCAGCAGTTCACAAGACCCGGGTGTCGAGCCCCAGCATTTT; v_call: TRBV28; d_call: -; clone_size: -; j_call: TRBJ1-5; cdr3_length: 15
cdr3_aa: CAEGTDQETQYF; cdr3_nt: TGTGCCGAGGGGACAGACCAAGAGACCCAGTACTTC; v_call: TRBV2; d_call: TRBD1; clone_size: many; j_call: TRBJ2-5; cdr3_length: 12
cdr3_aa: CASQALSLRDRVNTGELFF; cdr3_nt: TGTGCCAGTCAAGCTTTGTCCCTTCGGGACAGGGTGAACACCGGGGAGCTGTTTTTT; v_call: TRBV11-2; d_call: TRBD1; clone_size: -; j_call: TRBJ2-2; cdr3_length: 19
cdr3_aa: CASSFFGQPQHF; cdr3_nt: TGTGCCAGCAGCTTTTTCGGCCAGCCCCAGCATTTT; v_call: TRBV7-2; d_call: -; clone_size: many; j_call: TRBJ1-5; cdr3_length: 12